A selection of T cell receptor beta chains follows, all from one sample in a study of shared clonotypes between healthy human individuals. The protocol was immunoSEQ multiplex PCR, while the TCRdb copy is restricted to in-frame clones and leaves out a portion. The sample contains over 750,000 clones, approximately 96% of which appear only once. Sequenced input: naive CD8+ T cells sorted from blood. The receptors were sampled from a man aged 25-40 years in good health. Both conserved end residues are part of each CDR3. A clone size is listed for some rows: how often the clone was seen (once, few, many), or a class if it is expanded.

j_call,cdr3_length,v_call,clone_size,cdr3_aa
TRBJ2-1,13,TRBV5-4,.,CASSPTNYNEQFF
TRBJ2-7,15,TRBV4-3,.,CASSQGTSGTYEQYF
TRBJ2-7,13,TRBV6-6,.,CATSGGPSYEQYF
TRBJ2-5,14,TRBV7-9,once,CASSPALMQETQYF
TRBJ2-7,12,TRBV27,.,CASSLSGIEQYF
TRBJ1-4,16,TRBV7-9,.,CASSLPGQGFNEKLFF
TRBJ2-7,13,TRBV7-6,.,CASSSGHPYEQYF
TRBJ1-2,14,TRBV7-9,.,CASLDSLAGKGYTF
TRBJ2-1,14,TRBV19,.,CASSIGTLDNEQFF
TRBJ1-3,14,TRBV7-2,few,CASSSTRSGNTIYF
TRBJ1-1,16,TRBV14,.,CASSQLGQGANTEAFF
TRBJ2-1,16,TRBV7-8,.,CASSSPGAGGFNEQFF
TRBJ2-5,14,TRBV5-6,.,CASSLGQGRETQYF
TRBJ2-7,14,TRBV5-6,.,CASRPGQVVGEQYF
TRBJ2-2,19,TRBV7-9,.,CASSPGTSGRFTNTGELFF
TRBJ1-1,13,TRBV7-6,.,CASSSWGNTEAFF
TRBJ2-1,15,TRBV27,.,CASSLSASGRSEQFF
TRBJ2-5,14,TRBV28,.,CASIALAAQETQYF
TRBJ2-3,15,TRBV5-1,once,CASSEGTGETDTQYF
TRBJ2-1,13,TRBV10-1,.,CASNQDYGNEQFF
TRBJ2-2,18,TRBV7-8,.,CASSFVLAGGPVTGELFF
TRBJ2-1,13,TRBV9,.,CASSSEGGDEQFF
TRBJ2-7,18,TRBV12-5,.,CASGLVLITGGRRYEQYF
TRBJ2-7,17,TRBV11-2,.,CASSLGRRGLGVSEQYF
TRBJ1-2,15,TRBV5-4,once,CASSHGQGSSRGYTF
TRBJ1-1,15,TRBV7-9,.,CASSSSQVMNTEAFF
TRBJ2-2,13,TRBV5-6,.,CASSPLVPGELFF
TRBJ1-1,16,TRBV5-1,.,CASSFRPVNPNTEAFF
TRBJ2-2,16,TRBV4-3,.,CASSQALGLSPGELFF
TRBJ2-3,17,TRBV27,.,CASSSLVTGGSTDTQYF
TRBJ2-1,14,TRBV7-9,.,CASSLGGLVNEQFF